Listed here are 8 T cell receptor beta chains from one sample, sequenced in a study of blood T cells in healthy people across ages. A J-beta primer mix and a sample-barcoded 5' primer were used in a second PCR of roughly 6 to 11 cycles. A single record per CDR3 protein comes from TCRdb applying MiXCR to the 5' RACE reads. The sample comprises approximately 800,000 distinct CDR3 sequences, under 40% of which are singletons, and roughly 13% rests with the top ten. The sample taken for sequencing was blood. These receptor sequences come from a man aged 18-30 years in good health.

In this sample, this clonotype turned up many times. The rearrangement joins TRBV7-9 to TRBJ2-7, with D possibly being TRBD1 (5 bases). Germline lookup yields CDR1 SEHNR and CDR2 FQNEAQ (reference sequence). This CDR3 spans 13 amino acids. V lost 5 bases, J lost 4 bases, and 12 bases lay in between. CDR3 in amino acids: CASSPQTEYEQYF. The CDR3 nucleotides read TGTGCCAGCAGCCCACAGACAGAATACGAGCAGTACTTC.

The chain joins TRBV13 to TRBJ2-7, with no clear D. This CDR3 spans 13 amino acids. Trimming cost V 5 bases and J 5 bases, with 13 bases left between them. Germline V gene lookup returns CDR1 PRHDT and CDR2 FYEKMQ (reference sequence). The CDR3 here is CASSSLGLDEQYF. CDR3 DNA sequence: TGTGCCAGCAGCAGCTTAGGTCTCGACGAGCAGTACTTC.

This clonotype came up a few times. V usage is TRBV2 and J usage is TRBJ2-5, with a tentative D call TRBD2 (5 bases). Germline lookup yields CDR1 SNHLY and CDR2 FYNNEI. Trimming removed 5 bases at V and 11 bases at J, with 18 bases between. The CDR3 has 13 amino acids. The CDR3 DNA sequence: TGTGCCAGCAGTTCCATACTAGGCCCCAGGCAGTACTTC. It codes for CASSSILGPRQYF.

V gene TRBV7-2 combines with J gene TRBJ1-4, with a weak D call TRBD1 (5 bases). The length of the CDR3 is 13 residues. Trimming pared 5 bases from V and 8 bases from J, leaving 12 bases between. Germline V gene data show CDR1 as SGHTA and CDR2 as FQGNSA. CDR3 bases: TGTGCCAGCAGCCCGGGACCTGAGGAAAAACTGTTTTTT. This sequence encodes CASSPGPEEKLFF.

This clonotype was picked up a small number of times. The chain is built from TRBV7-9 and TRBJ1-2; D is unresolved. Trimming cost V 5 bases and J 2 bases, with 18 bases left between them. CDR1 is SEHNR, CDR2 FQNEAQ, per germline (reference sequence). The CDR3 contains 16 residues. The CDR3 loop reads CASSLRVAEMNYGYTF. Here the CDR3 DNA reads TGTGCCAGCAGCCTTAGGGTGGCGGAAATGAACTATGGCTACACCTTC.

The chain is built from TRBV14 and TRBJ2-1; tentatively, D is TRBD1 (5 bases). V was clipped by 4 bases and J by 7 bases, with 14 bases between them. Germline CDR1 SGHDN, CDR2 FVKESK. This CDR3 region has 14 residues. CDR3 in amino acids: CASSPHAQANEQFF. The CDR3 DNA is TGTGCCAGCAGCCCACACGCACAGGCTAATGAGCAGTTCTTC. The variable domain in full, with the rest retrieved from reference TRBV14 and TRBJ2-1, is EAGVTQFPSHSVIEKGQTVTLRCDPISGHDNLYWYRRVMGKEIKFLLHFVKESKQDESGMPNNRFLAERTGGTYSTLKVQPAELEDSGVYFCASSPHAQANEQFFGPGTRLTVL.

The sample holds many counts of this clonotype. CDR3 in DNA: TGCGCCAGTAGGTACCAAGAGACCCAGTACTTC. Translating gives CASRYQETQYF. The chain joins TRBV5-1 to TRBJ2-5; D remains unclear. V gave up 8 bases and J gave up 0 bases, with 5 bases separating them. In germline, CDR1 is SGHRS, CDR2 YFSETQ. This CDR3 is 11 amino acids long.

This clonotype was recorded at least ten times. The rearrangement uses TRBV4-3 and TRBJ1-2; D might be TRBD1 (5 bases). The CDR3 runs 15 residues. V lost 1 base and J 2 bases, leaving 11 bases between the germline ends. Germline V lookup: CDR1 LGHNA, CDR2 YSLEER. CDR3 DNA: TGCGCCAGCAGCCAAGCCCCACAGGAGAACTATGGCTACACCTTC. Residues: CASSQAPQENYGYTF.